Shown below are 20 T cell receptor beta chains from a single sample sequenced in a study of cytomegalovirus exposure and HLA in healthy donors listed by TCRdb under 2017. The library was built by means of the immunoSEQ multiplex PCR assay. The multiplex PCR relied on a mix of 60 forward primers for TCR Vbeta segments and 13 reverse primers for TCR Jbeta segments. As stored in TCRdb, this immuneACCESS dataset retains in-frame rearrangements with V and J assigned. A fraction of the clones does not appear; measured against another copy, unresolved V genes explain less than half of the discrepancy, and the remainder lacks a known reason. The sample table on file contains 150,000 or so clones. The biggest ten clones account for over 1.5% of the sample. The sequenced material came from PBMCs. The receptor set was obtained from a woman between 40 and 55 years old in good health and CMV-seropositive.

The CDR3 protein is CAIKMASAGELFF. CDR3 DNA sequence: TGTGCCATCAAGATGGCCTCTGCCGGGGAGCTGTTTTTT. The chain is built from TRBV10-3 and TRBJ2-2; D uncertain. This CDR3 is 13 amino acids long. Germline-derived CDR1 and CDR2 are ENHRY and SYGVKD. V lost 7 bases and J lost 6, with 12 bases in between.

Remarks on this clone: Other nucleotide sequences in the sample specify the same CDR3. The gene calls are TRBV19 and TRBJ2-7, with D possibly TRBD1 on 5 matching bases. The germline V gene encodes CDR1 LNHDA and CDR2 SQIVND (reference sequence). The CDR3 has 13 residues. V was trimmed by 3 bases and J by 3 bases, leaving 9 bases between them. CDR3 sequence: CASSIDRNYEQYF. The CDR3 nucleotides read TGTGCCAGTAGTATCGACAGAAACTACGAGCAGTACTTC.

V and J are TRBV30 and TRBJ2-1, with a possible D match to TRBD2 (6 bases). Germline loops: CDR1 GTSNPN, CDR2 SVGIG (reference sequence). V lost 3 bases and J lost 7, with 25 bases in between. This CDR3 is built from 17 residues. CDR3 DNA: TGTGCCTGGAGCGGGACTTTCCGGGATCCCTCGGGGAATGAGCAGTTCTTC. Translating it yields CAWSGTFRDPSGNEQFF.

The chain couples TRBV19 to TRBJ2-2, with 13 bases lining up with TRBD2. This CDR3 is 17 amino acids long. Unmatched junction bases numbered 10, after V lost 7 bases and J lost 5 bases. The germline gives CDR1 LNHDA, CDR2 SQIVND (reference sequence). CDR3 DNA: TGTGCCAGTATCCCGCAGGCGGGACTAGCGGGAACCGGGGAGCTGTTTTTT. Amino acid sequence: CASIPQAGLAGTGELFF.

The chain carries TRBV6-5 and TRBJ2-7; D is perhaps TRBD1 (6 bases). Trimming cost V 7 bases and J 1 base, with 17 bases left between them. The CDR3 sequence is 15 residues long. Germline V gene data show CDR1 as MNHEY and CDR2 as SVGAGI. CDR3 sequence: CASTQAQGSSYEQYF. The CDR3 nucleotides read TGTGCCAGCACTCAGGCCCAGGGGAGTTCCTACGAGCAGTACTTC.

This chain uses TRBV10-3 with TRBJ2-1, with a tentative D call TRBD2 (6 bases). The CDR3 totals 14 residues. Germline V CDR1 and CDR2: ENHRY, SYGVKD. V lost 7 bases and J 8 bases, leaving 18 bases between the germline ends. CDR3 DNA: TGTGCCATCAAACGGGCTAGCGACGGATATGAGCAGTTCTTC. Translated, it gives CAIKRASDGYEQFF.

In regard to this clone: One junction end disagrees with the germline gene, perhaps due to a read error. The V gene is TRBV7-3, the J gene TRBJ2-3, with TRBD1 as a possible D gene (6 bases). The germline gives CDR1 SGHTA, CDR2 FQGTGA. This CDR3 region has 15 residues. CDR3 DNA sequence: TGTGCCAGCAGTTTAAGGGGACAATTCACAGATACGCAGTATTTT. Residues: CASSLRGQFTDTQYF.

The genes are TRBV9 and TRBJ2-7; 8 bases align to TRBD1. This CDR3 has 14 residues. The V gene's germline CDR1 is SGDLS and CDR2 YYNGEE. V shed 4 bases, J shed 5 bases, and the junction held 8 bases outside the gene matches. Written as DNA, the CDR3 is TGTGCCAGCAGCCTCGGACAGGGTCTACACGAGCAGTACTTC. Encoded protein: CASSLGQGLHEQYF.

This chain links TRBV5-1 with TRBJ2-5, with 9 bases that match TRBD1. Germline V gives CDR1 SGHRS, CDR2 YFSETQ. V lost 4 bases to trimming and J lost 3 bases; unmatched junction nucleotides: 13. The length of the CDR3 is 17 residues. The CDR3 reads CASSLTPGTGLEETQYF. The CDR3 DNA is TGCGCCAGCAGCCTAACACCTGGGACAGGGCTGGAAGAGACCCAGTACTTC.

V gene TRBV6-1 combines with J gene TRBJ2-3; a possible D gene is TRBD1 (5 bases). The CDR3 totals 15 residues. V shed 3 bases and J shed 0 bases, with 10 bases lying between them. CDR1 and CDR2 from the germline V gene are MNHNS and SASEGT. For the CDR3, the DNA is TGTGCCAGCAGTGATTGGGCAGGGAGCACAGATACGCAGTATTTT. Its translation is CASSDWAGSTDTQYF.

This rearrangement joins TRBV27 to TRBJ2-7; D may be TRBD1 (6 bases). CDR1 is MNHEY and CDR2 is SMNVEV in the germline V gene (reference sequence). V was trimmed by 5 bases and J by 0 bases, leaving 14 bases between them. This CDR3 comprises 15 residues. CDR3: CASSAGLGASYEQYF. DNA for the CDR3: TGTGCCAGCAGTGCCGGGTTGGGGGCCTCCTACGAGCAGTACTTC.

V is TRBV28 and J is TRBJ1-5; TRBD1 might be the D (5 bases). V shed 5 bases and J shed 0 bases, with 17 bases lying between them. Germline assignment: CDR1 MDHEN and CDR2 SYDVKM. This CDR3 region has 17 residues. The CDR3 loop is CASSQLPDSYSNQPQHF. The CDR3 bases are TGTGCCAGCAGTCAGCTACCCGACAGCTATAGCAATCAGCCCCAGCATTTT.

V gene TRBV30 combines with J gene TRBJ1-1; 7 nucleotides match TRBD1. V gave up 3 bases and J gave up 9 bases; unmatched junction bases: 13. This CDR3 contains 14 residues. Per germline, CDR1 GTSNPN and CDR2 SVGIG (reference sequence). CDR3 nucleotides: TGTGCCTGGAGCGCCCCAGGGGCAGGGGGAAAAGCTTTCTTT. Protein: CAWSAPGAGGKAFF. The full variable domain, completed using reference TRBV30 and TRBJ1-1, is SQTIHQWPATLVQPVGSPLSLECTVEGTSNPNLYWYRQAAGRGLQLLFYSVGIGQISSEVPQNLSASRPQDRQFILSSKKLLLSDSGFYLCAWSAPGAGGKAFFGQGTRLTVV.

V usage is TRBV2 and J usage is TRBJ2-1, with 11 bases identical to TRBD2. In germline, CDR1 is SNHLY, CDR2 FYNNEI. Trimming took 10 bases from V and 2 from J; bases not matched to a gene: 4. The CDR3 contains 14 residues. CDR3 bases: TGTGCCATTCCGACTAGCGGGACCTACAATGAGCAGTTCTTC. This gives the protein CAIPTSGTYNEQFF.

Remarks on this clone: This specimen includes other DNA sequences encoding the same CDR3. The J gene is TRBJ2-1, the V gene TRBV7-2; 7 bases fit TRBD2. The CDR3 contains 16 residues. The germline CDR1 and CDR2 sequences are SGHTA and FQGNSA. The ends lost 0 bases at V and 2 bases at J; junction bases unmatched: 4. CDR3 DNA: TGTGCCAGCAGCTTAGCTAGCGGGCTAACCTACAATGAGCAGTTCTTC. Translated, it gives CASSLASGLTYNEQFF.

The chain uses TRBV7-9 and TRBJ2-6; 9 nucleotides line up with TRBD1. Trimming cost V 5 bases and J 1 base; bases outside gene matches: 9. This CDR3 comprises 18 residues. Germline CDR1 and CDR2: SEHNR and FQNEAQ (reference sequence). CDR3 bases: TGTGCCAGCAGCCCAAGACAGGGGGTTGGATCTGGGGCCAACGTCCTGACTTTC. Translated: CASSPRQGVGSGANVLTF.

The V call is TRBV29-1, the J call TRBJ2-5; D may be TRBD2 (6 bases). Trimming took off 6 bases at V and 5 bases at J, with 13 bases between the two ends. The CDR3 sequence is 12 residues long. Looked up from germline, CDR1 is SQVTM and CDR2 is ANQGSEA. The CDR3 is CSVLGTQETQYF. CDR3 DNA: TGCAGCGTGCTGGGGACTCAGGAGACCCAGTACTTC.

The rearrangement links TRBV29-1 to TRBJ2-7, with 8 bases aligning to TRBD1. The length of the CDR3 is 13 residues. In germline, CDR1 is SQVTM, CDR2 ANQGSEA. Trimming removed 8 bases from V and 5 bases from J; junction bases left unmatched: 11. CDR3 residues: CSTSQGGANEQYF. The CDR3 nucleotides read TGCAGCACCTCACAGGGGGGAGCCAACGAGCAGTACTTC.

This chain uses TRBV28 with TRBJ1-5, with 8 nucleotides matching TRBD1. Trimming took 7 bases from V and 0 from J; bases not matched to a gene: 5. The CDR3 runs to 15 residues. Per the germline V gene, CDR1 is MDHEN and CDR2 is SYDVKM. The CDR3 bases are TGTGCCAGCATTCCTACAGGGGGTAGCAATCAGCCCCAGCATTTT. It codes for CASIPTGGSNQPQHF.

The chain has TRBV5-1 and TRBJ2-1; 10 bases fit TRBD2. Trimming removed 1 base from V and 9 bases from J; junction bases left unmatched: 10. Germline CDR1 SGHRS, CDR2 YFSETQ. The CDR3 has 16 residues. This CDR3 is CASSLLSSGRVGEQFF. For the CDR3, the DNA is TGCGCCAGCAGCTTGCTCTCCAGCGGGAGGGTAGGTGAGCAGTTCTTC. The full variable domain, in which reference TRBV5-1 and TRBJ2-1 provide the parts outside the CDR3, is KAGVTQTPRYLIKTRGQQVTLSCSPISGHRSVSWYQQTPGQGLQFLFEYFSETQRNKGNFPGRFSGRQFSNSRSEMNVSTLELGDSALYLCASSLLSSGRVGEQFFGPGTRLTVL.